This entry lists 5 T cell receptor beta chains sequenced from one sample in a study of cytomegalovirus exposure and HLA in healthy donors. The study ran its PCR with 60 Vbeta and 13 Jbeta primers. The data were produced by immunoSEQ multiplex PCR, yet TCRdb's version contains in-frame clones alone and is incomplete. This table holds roughly 100,000 clones, roughly 70% found once. The sequenced material came from PBMCs. The receptor set was obtained from a woman aged 50 to 60 in good health and CMV-seronegative.

A remark on this clone: Other DNA sequences of this sample code for an identical CDR3. V gene TRBV19 combines with J gene TRBJ1-5; D ambiguous. V shed 4 bases and J shed 4 bases, with 11 bases lying between them. CDR1 and CDR2 from the germline V gene are LNHDA and SQIVND (reference sequence). The CDR3 is made up of 14 amino acids. CDR3 in amino acids: CASSSQLENQPQHF. The CDR3 coding sequence is TGTGCCAGTAGTAGCCAGCTAGAAAATCAGCCCCAGCATTTT.

This clone has only one observation. The chain joins TRBV30 to TRBJ2-7, with D tentatively TRBD1 (5 bases). The CDR3 spans 13 residues. Germline V gives CDR1 GTSNPN, CDR2 SVGIG (reference sequence). V was clipped by 3 bases and J by 3 bases, with 12 bases between them. CDR3 loop: CAWRRGRIYEQYF. The CDR3 coding sequence is TGTGCCTGGAGAAGGGGCAGAATCTACGAGCAGTACTTC.

The chain is built from TRBV4-1 and TRBJ2-1, with D tentatively TRBD2 (7 bases). This CDR3 comprises 17 residues. Trimming removed 6 bases at V and 1 base at J, with 19 bases between. Germline V gene sequence: CDR1 MGHRA, CDR2 YSYEKL. CDR3 amino acids: CASSPWGGRGSYNEQFF. The CDR3 DNA sequence: TGCGCCAGCAGTCCTTGGGGGGGGAGGGGGTCCTACAATGAGCAGTTCTTC.

This clone was seen only a few times. The rearrangement uses TRBV10-3 and TRBJ2-2; possible D gene TRBD2, 5 bases. V was clipped by 7 bases and J by 1 base, with 10 bases between them. Germline CDR1 reads ENHRY; CDR2 reads SYGVKD. CDR3 size: 14 residues. In DNA form, the CDR3 reads TGTGCCATCACCGCAGGACTGAACACCGGGGAGCTGTTTTTT. The encoded protein is CAITAGLNTGELFF.

The chain joins TRBV7-2 to TRBJ2-5, with TRBD2 matching 8 bases. After removal of 1 base from V and 7 bases from J, the junction contained 5 bases not matched to a gene. The CDR3 runs 14 residues. Germline loops: CDR1 SGHTA, CDR2 FQGNSA. The CDR3 nucleotides are TGTGCCAGCAGCTTAGAGCGGGGGCGGGGGACCCAGTACTTC. Translating gives CASSLERGRGTQYF.